The present T cell receptor beta chain was sequenced within a study of T-cell reconstitution after alpha-beta-depleted transplantation in children. Study conclusions and caveats: Several hundred rapidly expanded clones from non-depleted graft cells reportedly supplied alpha-beta T cells about two months post-transplant. The authors attributed T-cell counts and diversity one year after transplant mostly to newly produced T cells. Recipient T cells and thymic progenitors that survived were the source of the high TCRbeta diversity seen at day 60 in some patients.

Unique molecular identifiers were incorporated during preparation of the TCRbeta library. TCRdb reanalysed the PCR reads using MiXCR and keeps one entry per CDR3 protein. The repertoire consists of over 200,000 distinct CDR3 sequences, with 9.5% to 13% occurring once and the leading ten covering 25% to 30%. In its sample, this clonotype was seen many times. Its antigen is not known. This TCR came from a child in the first two years of life with acute myeloid leukemia, due to receive a stem cell transplant. The sequences come from PBMCs, collected before TCRalphabeta/CD19-depleted stem cell transplant.

CDR3 nucleotides: TGTGCCACCAGTGCGTCAGACAGCAATGAGCAGTTCTTC. As protein: CATSASDSNEQFF. This chain uses TRBV24-1 with TRBJ2-1; D perhaps matches TRBD1 (5 bases). The V and J ends lost 5 bases and 6 bases respectively, with 10 bases between them. CDR1 and CDR2 (germline): KGHDR, SFDVKD. CDR3 length: 13 amino acids.